The 6 T cell receptor beta chains below were found in one sample sequenced in a study of T cell responses to AZD1222 COVID-19 vaccine. Measured with immunoSEQ multiplex PCR; TCRdb has only the in-frame clones, and not every one. The sample holds tens of thousands of clones, 80% seen once. Sample: peripheral blood, taken 28 days after the second AZD1222 dose. The receptor set was obtained from an adult who received the AZD1222 COVID-19 vaccine.

The chain joins TRBV27 to TRBJ2-3, with 7 nucleotides matching TRBD2. CDR1 is MNHEY and CDR2 is SMNVEV in the germline V gene (reference sequence). V gave up 5 bases and J gave up 2 bases; unmatched junction bases: 7. The CDR3 runs 15 residues. This CDR3 is CASSPRDYFTDTQYF. DNA for the CDR3: TGTGCCAGCAGTCCCCGGGACTACTTCACAGATACGCAGTATTTT.

This sequence joins TRBV18 and TRBJ2-6; either TRBD1 or TRBD2 may supply D (5 bases each). V was cut by 6 bases and J by 4 bases, with 10 bases left in between. The CDR3 is 14 amino acids. Germline CDR1 is KGHSH and CDR2 is LQKENI. The CDR3 protein is CASSPGRGANVLTF. The CDR3 bases are TGTGCCAGCTCGCCAGGGAGAGGGGCCAACGTCCTGACTTTC. The full variable domain, rest sourced from reference TRBV18 and TRBJ2-6, is NAGVMQNPRHLVRRRGQEARLRCSPMKGHSHVYWYRQLPEEGLKFMVYLQKENIIDESGMPKERFSAEFPKEGPSILRIQQVVRGDSAAYFCASSPGRGANVLTFGAGSRLTVL.

CDR3 nucleotide sequence: TGCAGCGTAGCGGGAGGAAACTCCTACAATGAGCAGTTCTTC. As protein: CSVAGGNSYNEQFF. This chain joins TRBV29-1 and TRBJ2-1, with 9 nucleotides matching TRBD2. The CDR3 loop spans 14 amino acids. Germline CDR1 SQVTM, CDR2 ANQGSEA. Losses at the gene ends were 6 bases for V and 0 bases for J; bases not matched to a gene: 3.

The CDR3 nucleotides are TGTGCCAGCAGCTTAGGGGTGGGGAGTAGGGCGGAGACCCAGTACTTC. Translation gives CASSLGVGSRAETQYF. V gene TRBV11-1 combines with J gene TRBJ2-5; a weak D match, TRBD2 (5 bases). The CDR3 is made up of 16 amino acids. V was cut by 1 base and J by 5 bases, with 17 bases left in between. Looked up from germline, CDR1 is SGHAT and CDR2 is FQDESV (reference sequence).

This clone was counted at least ten times. The J gene is TRBJ2-7, the V gene TRBV9; a weak D match, TRBD1 (5 bases). The CDR3 extends over 15 amino acids. V was clipped by 0 bases and J by 7 bases, with 17 bases between them. Looked up from germline, CDR1 is SGDLS and CDR2 is YYNGEE. The CDR3 nucleotides are TGTGCCAGCAGCGTAGGACAGACCGGCGGCGAAGAGCAGTACTTC. Translated, it gives CASSVGQTGGEEQYF.

CDR3 in DNA: TGTGCCAGTAGTATAAGGGCGGGAGGCGCCGGGGAGCTGTTTTTT. Translated: CASSIRAGGAGELFF. The V and J genes are TRBV19 and TRBJ2-2; 8 bases are a match to TRBD2. The CDR3 has 15 amino acids. The V and J ends lost 2 bases and 6 bases, in that order; junction bases with no gene match: 5. From germline, CDR1 is LNHDA and CDR2 SQIVND (reference sequence).